The present T cell receptor beta chain was sequenced within a study of shared clonotypes between healthy human individuals. Unsorted samples used tens of millions of PBMCs for genomic DNA. Every unsorted PBMC PCR replicate was loaded with around 0.3 ug DNA, tens of thousands of T cell genomes. Original processing methods: Filtering differed, since immunoSEQ gave only junction sequences and no quality scores. Profiling relied on immunoSEQ multiplex PCR, and the TCRdb table lists in-frame clones only, not all of them. V, J and clone size are taken as reported in that table, and D and trimming were inferred from the DNA itself. Of about 480,000 clones in the sample, over 75% were seen once. V gave up 5 bases and J gave up 4 bases; unmatched junction bases: 7. CDR3 length: 15 amino acids. The germline gives CDR1 SGHTA, CDR2 FQGNSA.

V usage is TRBV7-2 and J usage is TRBJ2-2; 7 bases are a match to TRBD1. This clonotype was sampled from a woman in her forties in good health. Some clones in this sample may be carry-over from other donors' samples. The specimen was PBMCs. CDR3 DNA sequence: TGTGCCAGCAGCCTCGGGACAGTCGGCACCGGGGAGCTGTTTTTT. Its protein is CASSLGTVGTGELFF.